A selection of T cell receptor beta chains follows, all from one sample in a study of early T cells in non-severe SARS-CoV-2 infection. Via MiXCR, TCRdb re-called the 5' RACE reads, giving one row per CDR3 protein. The sample lists nearly 110,000 distinct CDR3 sequences, around 10% occurring once. Sequencing was done on a sample of whole blood. These TCRs come from an adult who was a healthcare worker with PCR-confirmed SARS-CoV-2 infection or an uninfected control (not recorded which). CDR3s include the opening cysteine and the closing phenylalanine or tryptophan. A D gene is named only where the DNA matches it firmly. Not every row has a clone size; where given, it reads once, few, many or a size class.

j_call clone_size d_call v_call cdr3_aa cdr3_nt
TRBJ1-2 many . TRBV29-1 CSAQSGGYGYTF TGCAGCGCCCAAAGTGGGGGTTATGGCTACACCTTC
TRBJ2-1 many TRBD1 TRBV6-9 CASSPIPGQGVGEQFF TGTGCCAGCAGTCCTATCCCGGGACAGGGGGTTGGTGAGCAGTTCTTC
TRBJ2-7 once TRBD2 TRBV29-1 CSAWTSGRAEQYF TGCAGCGCCTGGACTAGCGGGAGAGCCGAGCAGTACTTC
TRBJ2-2 few . TRBV20-1 CSVTSNTGELFF TGCAGTGTAACAAGCAACACCGGGGAGCTGTTTTTT
TRBJ2-2 few . TRBV20-1 CSARWAGNTGELFF TGCAGTGCTAGATGGGCAGGGAACACCGGGGAGCTGTTTTTT
TRBJ1-6 many . TRBV20-1 CSASLGNSPLHF TGCAGTGCTAGTCTGGGTAATTCACCCCTCCACTTT
TRBJ2-5 few . TRBV5-1 CASSFSEETQYF TGCGCCAGCAGCTTTTCGGAAGAGACCCAGTACTTC
TRBJ2-2 many . TRBV9 CASSVAGTWSTGELFF TGTGCCAGCAGCGTAGCAGGAACTTGGAGCACCGGGGAGCTGTTTTTT
TRBJ2-1 many . TRBV4-1 CASTYVFKGRAEQFF TGCGCCAGCACATACGTCTTCAAGGGGCGAGCTGAGCAGTTCTTC
TRBJ2-7 . TRBD1 TRBV10-3 CATGQGAYEQYF TGTGCCACCGGACAGGGGGCCTACGAGCAGTACTTC
TRBJ2-6 many TRBD1 TRBV12-3/TRBV12-4 CASSSEWSGTGSGANVLTF TGTGCCAGCAGTTCGGAGTGGTCGGGGACAGGGTCTGGGGCCAACGTCCTGACTTTC
TRBJ1-2 few TRBD1 TRBV4-1 CASSQAWGGGKYGYTF TGCGCCAGCAGCCAAGCATGGGGAGGGGGCAAGTATGGCTACACCTTC
TRBJ2-1 . . TRBV12-3/TRBV12-4 CASSLTLGGLGAYNEQFF TGTGCCAGCAGTCTCACCCTAGGGGGGTTGGGGGCCTACAATGAGCAGTTCTTC
TRBJ2-3 many . TRBV12-3/TRBV12-4 CASSRWTESTDTQYF TGTGCCAGCAGCCGATGGACAGAGAGCACAGATACGCAGTATTTT
TRBJ2-5 few . TRBV7-8 CASSENTGKETQYF TGTGCCAGCAGCGAGAACACGGGTAAAGAGACCCAGTACTTC
TRBJ2-3 . . TRBV9 CASTVFSTSTDTQYF TGTGCCAGCACCGTTTTCAGTACTAGCACAGATACGCAGTATTTT
TRBJ2-1 few TRBD2 TRBV7-3 CASSLTSGLEQFF TGTGCCAGCAGCTTAACTTCGGGACTAGAGCAGTTCTTC
TRBJ1-5 few . TRBV20-1 CSAREGGVYSNQPQHF TGCAGTGCTAGAGAGGGCGGAGTGTATAGCAATCAGCCCCAGCATTTT
TRBJ2-1 many TRBD2 TRBV4-1 CASSQRTSGMNEQFF TGCGCCAGCAGCCAGAGGACTAGCGGGATGAATGAGCAGTTCTTC
TRBJ2-3 many TRBD1 TRBV5-4 CASSGGQLTDTQYF TGTGCCAGCAGCGGGGGACAGCTCACAGATACGCAGTATTTT
TRBJ2-1 many TRBD2 TRBV5-4 CASSAGPQGLAGVYNEQFF TGTGCCAGCAGCGCCGGACCCCAGGGGCTAGCGGGAGTTTACAATGAGCAGTTCTTC
TRBJ1-1 . . TRBV21-1 CASSKEGGTEAFF TGTGCCAGCAGCAAAGAGGGGGGCACTGAAGCTTTCTTT
TRBJ2-4 . . TRBV18 CASSPRPATSPENIQYF TGTGCCAGCTCTCCGAGACCCGCTACTAGCCCAGAAAACATTCAGTACTTC
TRBJ2-1 many . TRBV3-1 CASSPYPRGPAYNEQFF TGTGCCAGCAGCCCCTACCCTCGAGGGCCAGCCTACAATGAGCAGTTCTTC
TRBJ2-1 few TRBD2 TRBV4-1 CASSLDPPRRGDDEQFF TGCGCCAGCAGCCTCGACCCTCCCCGCCGGGGGGATGATGAGCAGTTCTTC
TRBJ2-5 few . TRBV29-1 CSVVRGTQETQYF TGCAGCGTTGTGAGGGGCACACAAGAGACCCAGTACTTC
TRBJ2-7 . TRBD1 TRBV5-5 CASSDQMGTATYEQYF TGTGCCAGCAGCGATCAGATGGGGACAGCTACTTACGAGCAGTACTTC
TRBJ2-3 many . TRBV10-3 CAISEHGEDADTQYF TGTGCCATCAGTGAGCACGGGGAGGATGCAGATACGCAGTATTTT
TRBJ2-5 few . TRBV6-2/TRBV6-3 CASSYPVGTQYF TGTGCCAGCAGTTACCCCGTCGGGACCCAGTACTTC
TRBJ2-5 many . TRBV12-3/TRBV12-4 CASSSSPKETQYF TGTGCCAGCAGTTCGTCGCCAAAAGAGACCCAGTACTTC
TRBJ2-1 . . TRBV7-2 CASSSFTNEQFF TGTGCCAGCAGCTCCTTTACCAATGAGCAGTTCTTC
TRBJ2-7 many TRBD2 TRBV4-1 CASSQVSGSNHEQYF TGCGCCAGCAGCCAAGTGAGCGGGAGTAACCACGAGCAGTACTTC
TRBJ2-7 many TRBD2 TRBV25-1 CASSDGLDYEQYF TGTGCCAGCAGTGATGGACTAGATTACGAGCAGTACTTC
TRBJ2-5 many . TRBV18 CASSAVGGETQYF TGTGCCAGCTCGGCTGTGGGTGGAGAGACCCAGTACTTC
TRBJ2-2 few TRBD1 TRBV10-3 CAISDRDRGSGELFF TGTGCCATCAGTGACCGGGACAGGGGATCCGGGGAGCTGTTTTTT
TRBJ2-5 many . TRBV6-2/TRBV6-3 CASSYLVEETQYF TGTGCCAGCAGTTACTTGGTGGAAGAGACCCAGTACTTC
TRBJ2-1 many . TRBV5-4 CASSSEGSYNEQFF TGTGCCAGCAGCTCCGAGGGCAGTTACAATGAGCAGTTCTTC
TRBJ1-2 many TRBD1 TRBV28 CASSPAGGYYGYTF TGTGCCAGCAGTCCCGCAGGGGGATACTATGGCTACACCTTC
TRBJ1-5 once . TRBV28 CASSSPLWVKHF TGTGCCAGCAGTTCCCCATTGTGGGTCAAGCATTTT
TRBJ1-2 . TRBD1 TRBV3-1 CASSQEDRGDGYTF TGTGCCAGCAGCCAAGAGGACAGGGGTGATGGCTACACCTTC
TRBJ2-1 many TRBD1 TRBV6-5 CASSYSPTGAVNEQFF TGTGCCAGCAGTTACTCGCCGACAGGGGCTGTCAATGAGCAGTTCTTC
TRBJ2-7 many . TRBV10-3 CAISGTGREQYF TGTGCCATCAGTGGGACTGGGCGCGAGCAGTACTTC
TRBJ1-5 few . TRBV12-3/TRBV12-4 CASSLYSDNQPQHF TGTGCCAGCAGTTTATATTCTGACAATCAGCCCCAGCATTTT
TRBJ2-6 . . TRBV5-5 CASSLIWSSGANVLTF TGTGCCAGCAGCTTGATATGGAGCTCTGGGGCCAACGTCCTGACTTTC
TRBJ2-1 . . TRBV5-1 CASSPRVTNEQFF TGCGCCAGCAGCCCAAGGGTAACTAATGAGCAGTTCTTC
TRBJ2-1 many TRBD2 TRBV28 CASSLLAGGPNEQFF TGTGCCAGCAGTTTATTAGCGGGAGGGCCGAATGAGCAGTTCTTC
TRBJ2-4 many TRBD2 TRBV20-1 CSANGLQRERGIQYF TGCAGTGCTAATGGACTCCAGCGGGAGAGGGGCATTCAGTACTTC
TRBJ1-1 few . TRBV10-2 CASSNIEAFF TGCGCCAGCAGTAACATTGAAGCTTTCTTT
TRBJ2-4 many . TRBV12-3/TRBV12-4 CASRGRGGNIQYF TGTGCCAGCAGAGGCAGGGGGGGAAACATTCAGTACTTC
TRBJ2-1 many . TRBV12-3/TRBV12-4 CASSLALPYNEQFF TGTGCCAGCAGTTTGGCACTCCCCTACAATGAGCAGTTCTTC
TRBJ2-2 . TRBD2 TRBV19 CVSRTSGTSVTGELFF TGTGTCAGTAGGACGAGTGGGACTAGCGTAACCGGGGAGCTGTTTTTT
TRBJ2-1 . . TRBV7-2 CASSQGTWGNEQFF TGTGCCAGCAGCCAAGGGACCTGGGGGAATGAGCAGTTCTTC
TRBJ2-7 many TRBD2 TRBV5-1 CASSPSGTSGSEQYF TGCGCCAGCAGCCCCTCCGGGACTAGCGGCAGCGAGCAGTACTTC
TRBJ2-1 few . TRBV12-3/TRBV12-4 CASTLGLREQFF TGTGCCAGCACCCTAGGACTCCGGGAGCAGTTCTTC
TRBJ1-1 . TRBD1 TRBV25-1 CASNSDRGRVTEAFF TGTGCCAGCAACTCGGACAGGGGGCGCGTCACTGAAGCTTTCTTT
TRBJ2-1 few TRBD2 TRBV5-1 CASSPASGLYNEQFF TGCGCCAGCAGCCCCGCTAGCGGACTATACAATGAGCAGTTCTTC
TRBJ2-1 many . TRBV7-6 CASSSPSRAEQFF TGTGCCAGCAGCTCCCCTTCTCGCGCCGAGCAGTTCTTC